What follows are 5 T cell receptor beta chains derived from one specimen sequenced in a study of blood T cell repertoires in COVID-19. TCRdb's copy holds only in-frame clones and misses some; the assay was immunoSEQ multiplex PCR. In the table there are about 160,000 clones, roughly 88% of which are singletons. Sequencing was done on a sample of peripheral blood. Source of these receptors: a young man with acute or convalescent COVID-19.

The chain has TRBV30 and TRBJ1-1, with D unresolved. The germline V and J ends were trimmed by 5 bases and 1 base, with 14 bases remaining between them. Germline V lookup: CDR1 GTSNPN, CDR2 SVGIG (reference sequence). The length of the CDR3 is 14 residues. The CDR3 DNA reads TGTGCCTGGCTTAACTCACCGGGGAACACTGAAGCTTTCTTT. Translation gives CAWLNSPGNTEAFF. The full variable domain, in which reference TRBV30 and TRBJ1-1 provide the parts outside the CDR3, is SQTIHQWPATLVQPVGSPLSLECTVEGTSNPNLYWYRQAAGRGLQLLFYSVGIGQISSEVPQNLSASRPQDRQFILSSKKLLLSDSGFYLCAWLNSPGNTEAFFGQGTRLTVV.

J is TRBJ2-1 and V is TRBV7-6; TRBD1 is a possible D gene (8 bases). V was trimmed by 5 bases and J by 0 bases, leaving 14 bases between them. The germline V gene encodes CDR1 SGHVS and CDR2 FNYEAQ. This CDR3 contains 16 residues. The chain's CDR3 is CASSHRGGSSYNEQFF. For the CDR3, the DNA is TGTGCCAGCAGCCACAGGGGGGGGAGCTCCTACAATGAGCAGTTCTTC. Supplemented by reference TRBV7-6 and TRBJ2-1, the full variable domain reads GAGVSQSPRYKVTKRGQDVALRCDPISGHVSLYWYRQALGQGPEFLTYFNYEAQQDKSGLPNDRFSAERPEGSISTLTIQRTEQRDSAMYRCASSHRGGSSYNEQFFGPGTRLTVL.

The J gene is TRBJ2-2, the V gene TRBV5-1, with D unresolved. The CDR3 length is 13 residues. CDR1 and CDR2 from the germline V gene are SGHRS and YFSETQ. Trimming shortened V by 3 bases and J by 0 bases, and 3 bases separated the two germline ends. The CDR3 bases are TGCGCCAGCAGCTCTACGAACACCGGGGAGCTGTTTTTT. Its translation: CASSSTNTGELFF.

The rearrangement joins TRBV2 to TRBJ2-1; 15 bases agree with TRBD2. CDR1 is SNHLY, CDR2 FYNNEI, per germline. This CDR3 spans 18 amino acids. Trimming took 3 bases from V and 2 from J; bases not matched to a gene: 5. The CDR3 protein is CASSEGLAGGGPYNEQFF. CDR3 sequence (DNA): TGTGCCAGCAGTGAGGGACTAGCGGGGGGTGGGCCCTACAATGAGCAGTTCTTC.

V gene TRBV2 combines with J gene TRBJ2-5, with TRBD1 matching 10 bases. This CDR3 spans 15 amino acids. V shed 4 bases, J shed 4 bases, and the junction held 6 bases outside the gene matches. Per the germline V gene, CDR1 is SNHLY and CDR2 is FYNNEI. In DNA, the CDR3 is TGTGCCAGCAGTGCACGGGACAGGGGAGGAGAGACCCAGTACTTC. Its protein is CASSARDRGGETQYF.